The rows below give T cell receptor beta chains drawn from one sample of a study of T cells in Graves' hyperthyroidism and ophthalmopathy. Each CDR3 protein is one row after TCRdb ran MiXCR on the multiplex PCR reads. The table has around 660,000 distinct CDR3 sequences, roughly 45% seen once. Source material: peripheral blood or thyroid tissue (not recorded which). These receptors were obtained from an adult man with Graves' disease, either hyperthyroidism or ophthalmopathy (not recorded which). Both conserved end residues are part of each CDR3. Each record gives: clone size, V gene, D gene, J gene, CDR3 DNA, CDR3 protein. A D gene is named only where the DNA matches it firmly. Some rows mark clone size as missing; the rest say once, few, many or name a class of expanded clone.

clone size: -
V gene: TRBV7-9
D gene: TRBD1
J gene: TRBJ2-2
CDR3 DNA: TGTGCCACCAGTGAACAGGGGGCCGGGGAGCTGTTTTTT
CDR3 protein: CATSEQGAGELFF

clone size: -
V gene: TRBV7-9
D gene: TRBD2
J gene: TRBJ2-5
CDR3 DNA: TGTGCCAGCAGCCGATCTAGCGGTGGAGGATGGGAGACCCAGTACTTC
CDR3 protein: CASSRSSGGGWETQYF

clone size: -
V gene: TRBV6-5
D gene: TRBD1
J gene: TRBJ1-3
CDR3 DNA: TGTGCCAGCAGCGTATTGATACCGGGACAGCTCTTCTCTGGAAACACCATATATTTT
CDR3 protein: CASSVLIPGQLFSGNTIYF

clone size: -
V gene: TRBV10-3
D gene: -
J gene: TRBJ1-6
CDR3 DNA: TGTGCCATCAGTGGGACCCTGAATTCACCCCTCCACTTT
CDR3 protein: CAISGTLNSPLHF

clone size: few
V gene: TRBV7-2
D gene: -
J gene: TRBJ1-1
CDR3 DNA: TGTGCCAGCATGCGGGACCGCCAGCGACCTGAAGCTTTCTTT
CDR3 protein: CASMRDRQRPEAFF

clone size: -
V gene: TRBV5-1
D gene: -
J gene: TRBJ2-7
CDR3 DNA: TGCGCCAGCAGCAAGGGGGGCGGAACCTACGAGCAGTACTTC
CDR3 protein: CASSKGGGTYEQYF

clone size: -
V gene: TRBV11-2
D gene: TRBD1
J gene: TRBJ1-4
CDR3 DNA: TGTGCCAGCAGGACACAGGGGGCGGGTGAAAAACTGTTTTTT
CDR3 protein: CASRTQGAGEKLFF

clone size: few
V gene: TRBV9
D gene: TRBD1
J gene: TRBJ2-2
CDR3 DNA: TGTGCCAGCAGCGTAGGTAGACAGGGGGCCACCGGGGAGCTGTTTTTT
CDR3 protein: CASSVGRQGATGELFF

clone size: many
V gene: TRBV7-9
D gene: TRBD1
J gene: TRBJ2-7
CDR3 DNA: TGTGCCAGCAGCACCGGGACAGGGAGATGGCTGTACGAGCAGTACTTC
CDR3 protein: CASSTGTGRWLYEQYF

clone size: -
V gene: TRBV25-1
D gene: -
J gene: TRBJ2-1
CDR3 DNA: TGTGCCAGTGGACTCAATGAGCAGTTCTTC
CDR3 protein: CASGLNEQFF

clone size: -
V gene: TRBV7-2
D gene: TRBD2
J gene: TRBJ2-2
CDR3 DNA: TGTGCCAGCAGCTTAGAGACTAGCGGAGGGGGCACCGGGGAGCTGTTTTTT
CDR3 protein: CASSLETSGGGTGELFF

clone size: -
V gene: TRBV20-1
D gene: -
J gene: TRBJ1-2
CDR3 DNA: TGCAGTGCTCACCGGGCAGGGGTAAAGGGCTACACCTTC
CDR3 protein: CSAHRAGVKGYTF

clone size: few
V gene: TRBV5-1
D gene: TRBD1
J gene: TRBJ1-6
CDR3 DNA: TGCGCCAGCAGTTCCACAGGGGTAGTGAATTCACCCCTCCACTTT
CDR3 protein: CASSSTGVVNSPLHF

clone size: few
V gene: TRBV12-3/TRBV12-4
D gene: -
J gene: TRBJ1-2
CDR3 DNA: -
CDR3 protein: CASTDLTMATPSGYTF

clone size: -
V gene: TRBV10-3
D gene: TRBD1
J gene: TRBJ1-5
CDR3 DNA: TGTGCCAGCAGAGGAGGGACAGGGCTTTCCCCAATCATGGCCCAGCATTTT
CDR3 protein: CASRGGTGLSPIMAQHF

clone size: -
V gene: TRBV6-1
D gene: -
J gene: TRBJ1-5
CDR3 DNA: TGTGCCAGCCGGCAAGAGACCCAGCATTTT
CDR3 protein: CASRQETQHF

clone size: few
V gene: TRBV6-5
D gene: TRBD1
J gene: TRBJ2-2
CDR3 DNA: TGTGCCAGCGGGGACAGCAACACCGGGGAGCTGTTTTTT
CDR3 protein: CASGDSNTGELFF